This T cell receptor (beta chain) was captured by sequencing in a study of blood T cell repertoires in COVID-19. V was pared by 4 bases and J by 3 bases, with 15 bases between. The CDR3 sequence is 16 residues long. Looked up from germline, CDR1 is SNHLY and CDR2 is FYNNEI. In the study's own analysis: Scientists estimated how many nucleated cells there were by amplifying reference gene primers. Generated by immunoSEQ multiplex PCR, the TCRdb table keeps only in-frame clones and is missing some. V, J and clone size are those of that table, while D and trimming were read from the DNA. The sample contains more than 300,000 clones, more than 85% of which appear only once. Adults between roughly 18 and 95 years of age took part from approximately 24 US areas. Each recovered donor of Cohort 3 presented with two negative PCRs, clearance, or symptom resolution.

The clonotype was recovered from a woman younger than 45 who had recovered from COVID-19. Sequencing was carried out using PBMCs or T cells enriched from blood (not recorded which). The chain uses TRBV2 and TRBJ1-4, with a weak D call TRBD1 (6 bases). The CDR3 DNA sequence: TGTGCCAGCAGTGCTCGACAGGAAGAAGCTAATGAAAAACTGTTTTTT. It codes for CASSARQEEANEKLFF.